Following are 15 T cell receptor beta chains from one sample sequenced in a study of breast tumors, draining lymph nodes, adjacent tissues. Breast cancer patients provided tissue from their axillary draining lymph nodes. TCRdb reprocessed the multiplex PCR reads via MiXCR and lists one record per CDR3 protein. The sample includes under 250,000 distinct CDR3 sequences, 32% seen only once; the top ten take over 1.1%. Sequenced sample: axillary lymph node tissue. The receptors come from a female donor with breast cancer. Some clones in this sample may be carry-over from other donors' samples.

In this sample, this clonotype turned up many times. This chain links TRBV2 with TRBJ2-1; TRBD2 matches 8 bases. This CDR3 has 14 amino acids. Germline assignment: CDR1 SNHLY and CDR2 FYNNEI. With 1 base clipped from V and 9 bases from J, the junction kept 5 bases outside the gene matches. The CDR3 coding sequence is TGTGCCAGCAGTGAAGTAAGCGGGAGTAGTGAGCAGTTCTTC. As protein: CASSEVSGSSEQFF.

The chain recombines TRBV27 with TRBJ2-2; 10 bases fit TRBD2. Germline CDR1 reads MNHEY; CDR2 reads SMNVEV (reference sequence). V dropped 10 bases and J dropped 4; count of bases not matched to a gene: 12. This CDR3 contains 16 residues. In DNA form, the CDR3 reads TGTGCCACCACAGGGATAAGGACTAGCGGCACCGGGGAGCTGTTTTTT. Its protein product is CATTGIRTSGTGELFF.

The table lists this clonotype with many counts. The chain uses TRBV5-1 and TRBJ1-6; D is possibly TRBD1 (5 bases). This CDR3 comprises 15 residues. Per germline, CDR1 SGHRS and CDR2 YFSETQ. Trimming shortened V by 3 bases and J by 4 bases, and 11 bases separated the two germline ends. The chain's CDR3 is CASSSGGSYNSPLHF. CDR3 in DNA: TGCGCCAGCAGCTCGGGGGGGTCTTATAATTCACCCCTCCACTTT.

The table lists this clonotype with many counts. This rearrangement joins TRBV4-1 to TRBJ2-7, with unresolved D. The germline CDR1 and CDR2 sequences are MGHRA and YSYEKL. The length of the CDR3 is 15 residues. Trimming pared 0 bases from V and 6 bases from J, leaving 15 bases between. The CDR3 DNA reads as TGCGCCAGCAGCCAAGAAGGGCCTAAGGATCCCGAGCAGTACTTC. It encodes CASSQEGPKDPEQYF.

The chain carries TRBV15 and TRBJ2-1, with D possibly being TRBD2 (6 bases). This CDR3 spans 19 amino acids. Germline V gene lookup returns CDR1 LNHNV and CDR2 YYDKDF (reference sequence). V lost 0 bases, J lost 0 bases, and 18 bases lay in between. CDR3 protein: CATSRDYSSVLSSYNEQFF. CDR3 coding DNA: TGTGCCACCAGCAGAGATTATTCTAGCGTCCTGAGCTCCTACAATGAGCAGTTCTTC.

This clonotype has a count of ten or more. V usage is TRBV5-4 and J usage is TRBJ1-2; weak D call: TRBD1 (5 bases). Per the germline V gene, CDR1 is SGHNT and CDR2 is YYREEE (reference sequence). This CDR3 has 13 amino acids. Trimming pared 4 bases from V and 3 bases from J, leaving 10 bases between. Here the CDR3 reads CASSPGWDYGYTF. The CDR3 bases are TGTGCCAGCAGCCCAGGGTGGGACTATGGCTACACCTTC.

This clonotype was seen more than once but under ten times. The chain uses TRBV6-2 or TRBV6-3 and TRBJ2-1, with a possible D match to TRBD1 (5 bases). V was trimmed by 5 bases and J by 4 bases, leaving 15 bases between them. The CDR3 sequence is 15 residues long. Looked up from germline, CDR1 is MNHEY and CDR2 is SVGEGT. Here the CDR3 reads CASSHPRASYNEQFF. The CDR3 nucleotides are TGTGCCAGCAGTCACCCCAGGGCGTCTTACAATGAGCAGTTCTTC.

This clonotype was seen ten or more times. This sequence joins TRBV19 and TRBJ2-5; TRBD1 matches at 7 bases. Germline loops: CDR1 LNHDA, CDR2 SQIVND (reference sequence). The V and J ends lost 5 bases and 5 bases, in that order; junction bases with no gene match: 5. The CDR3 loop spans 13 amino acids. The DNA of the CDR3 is TGTGCCAGTAGTCCAACAGGGGTTGAGACCCAGTACTTC. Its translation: CASSPTGVETQYF.

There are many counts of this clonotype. CDR3 residues: CASSLAGDSYEQYF. The CDR3 DNA is TGTGCCAGCAGCTTGGCAGGGGACTCCTACGAGCAGTACTTC. This chain joins TRBV7-9 and TRBJ2-7; perhaps TRBD1 as D (6 bases). Per germline, CDR1 SEHNR and CDR2 FQNEAQ (reference sequence). V was cut by 3 bases and J by 0 bases, with 9 bases left in between. There are 14 residues in the CDR3.

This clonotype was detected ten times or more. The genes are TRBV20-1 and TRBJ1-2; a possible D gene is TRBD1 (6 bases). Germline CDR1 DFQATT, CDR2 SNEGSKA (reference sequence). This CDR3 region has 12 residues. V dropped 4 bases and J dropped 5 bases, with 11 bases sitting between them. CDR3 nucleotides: TGCAGTGCTAAACAGGGTTTTTATGGCTACACCTTC. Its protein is CSAKQGFYGYTF.

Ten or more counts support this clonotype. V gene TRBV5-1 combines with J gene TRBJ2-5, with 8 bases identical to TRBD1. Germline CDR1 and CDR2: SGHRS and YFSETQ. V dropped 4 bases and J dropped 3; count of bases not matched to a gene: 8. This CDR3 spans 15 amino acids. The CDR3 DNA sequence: TGCGCCAGCAGCGGCTACAGGGGGTACGAAGAGACCCAGTACTTC. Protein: CASSGYRGYEETQYF. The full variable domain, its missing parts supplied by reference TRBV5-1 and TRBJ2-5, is KAGVTQTPRYLIKTRGQQVTLSCSPISGHRSVSWYQQTPGQGLQFLFEYFSETQRNKGNFPGRFSGRQFSNSRSEMNVSTLELGDSALYLCASSGYRGYEETQYFGPGTRLLVL.

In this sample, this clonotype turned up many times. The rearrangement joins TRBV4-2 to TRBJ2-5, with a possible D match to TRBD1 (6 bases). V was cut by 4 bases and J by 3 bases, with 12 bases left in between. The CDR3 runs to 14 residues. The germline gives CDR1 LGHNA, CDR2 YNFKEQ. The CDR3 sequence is CASSPGQKKETQYF. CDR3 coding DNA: TGTGCCAGCAGCCCCGGACAGAAAAAAGAGACCCAGTACTTC.

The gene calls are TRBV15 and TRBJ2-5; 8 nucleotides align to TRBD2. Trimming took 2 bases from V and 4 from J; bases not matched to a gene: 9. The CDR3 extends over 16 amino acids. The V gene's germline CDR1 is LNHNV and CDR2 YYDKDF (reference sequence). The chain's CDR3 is CATSRMPGTRGETQYF. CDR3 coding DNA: TGTGCCACCAGCAGAATGCCCGGGACTAGGGGAGAGACCCAGTACTTC.

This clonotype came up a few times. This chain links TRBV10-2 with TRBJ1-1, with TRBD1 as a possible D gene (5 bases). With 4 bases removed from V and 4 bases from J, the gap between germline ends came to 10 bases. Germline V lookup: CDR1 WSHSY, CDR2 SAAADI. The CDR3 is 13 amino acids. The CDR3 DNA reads TGCGCCAGCAGTGTCCCGGGGCCCACTGAAGCTTTCTTT. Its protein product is CASSVPGPTEAFF.

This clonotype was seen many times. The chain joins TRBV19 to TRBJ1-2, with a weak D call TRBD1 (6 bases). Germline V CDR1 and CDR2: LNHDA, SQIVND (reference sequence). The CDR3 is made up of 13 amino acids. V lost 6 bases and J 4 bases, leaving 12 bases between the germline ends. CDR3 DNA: TGTGCCAGTAGCTCTACAGGGTTCTATGGCTACACCTTC. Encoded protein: CASSSTGFYGYTF.